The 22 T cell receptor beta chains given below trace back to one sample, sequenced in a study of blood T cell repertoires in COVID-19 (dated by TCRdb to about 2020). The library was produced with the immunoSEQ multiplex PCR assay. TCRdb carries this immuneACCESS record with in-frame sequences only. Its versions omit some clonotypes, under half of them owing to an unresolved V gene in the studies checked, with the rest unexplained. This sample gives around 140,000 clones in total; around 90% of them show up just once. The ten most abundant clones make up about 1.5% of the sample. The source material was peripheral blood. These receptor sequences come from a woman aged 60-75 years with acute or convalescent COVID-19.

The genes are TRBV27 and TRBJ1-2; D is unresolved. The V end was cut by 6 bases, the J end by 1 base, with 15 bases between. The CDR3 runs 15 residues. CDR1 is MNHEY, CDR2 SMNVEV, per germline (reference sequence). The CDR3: CASRGWADFNYGYTF. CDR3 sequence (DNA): TGTGCCAGCAGGGGCTGGGCAGATTTTAACTATGGCTACACCTTC.

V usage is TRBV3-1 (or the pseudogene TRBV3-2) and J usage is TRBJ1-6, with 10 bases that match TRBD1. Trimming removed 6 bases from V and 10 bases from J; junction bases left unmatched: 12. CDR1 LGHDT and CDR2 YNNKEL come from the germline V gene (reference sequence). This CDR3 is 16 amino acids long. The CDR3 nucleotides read TGTGCCAGCAGGCGGGGAACCGGGACAGGGGCATCACCCCTCCACTTT. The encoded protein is CASRRGTGTGASPLHF.

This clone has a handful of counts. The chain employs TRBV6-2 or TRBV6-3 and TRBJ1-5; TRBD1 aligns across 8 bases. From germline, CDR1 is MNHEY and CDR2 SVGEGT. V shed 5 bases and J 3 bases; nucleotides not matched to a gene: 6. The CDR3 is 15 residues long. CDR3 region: CASSAGQAFNQPQHF. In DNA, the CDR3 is TGTGCCAGCAGTGCGGGACAGGCTTTCAATCAGCCCCAGCATTTT.

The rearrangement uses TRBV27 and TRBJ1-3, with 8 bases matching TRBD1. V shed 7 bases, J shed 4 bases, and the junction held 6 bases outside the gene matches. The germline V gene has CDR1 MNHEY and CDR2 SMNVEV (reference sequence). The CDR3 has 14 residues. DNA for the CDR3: TGTGCCAGCATAGCCAGGGGGCTAGGAAACACCATATATTTT. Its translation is CASIARGLGNTIYF.

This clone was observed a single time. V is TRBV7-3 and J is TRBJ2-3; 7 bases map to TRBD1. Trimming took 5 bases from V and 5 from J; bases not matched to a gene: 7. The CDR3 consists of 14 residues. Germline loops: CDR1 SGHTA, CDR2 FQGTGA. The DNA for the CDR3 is TGTGCCAGCAGCCAAGGGACAGTAAGAGATACGCAGTATTTT. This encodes CASSQGTVRDTQYF.

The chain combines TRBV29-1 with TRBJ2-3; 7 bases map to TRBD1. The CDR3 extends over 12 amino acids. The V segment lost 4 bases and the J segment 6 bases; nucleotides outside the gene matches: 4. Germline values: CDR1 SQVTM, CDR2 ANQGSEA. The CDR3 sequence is CSVVQGPDTQYF. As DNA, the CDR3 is TGCAGCGTTGTACAGGGGCCGGATACGCAGTATTTT.

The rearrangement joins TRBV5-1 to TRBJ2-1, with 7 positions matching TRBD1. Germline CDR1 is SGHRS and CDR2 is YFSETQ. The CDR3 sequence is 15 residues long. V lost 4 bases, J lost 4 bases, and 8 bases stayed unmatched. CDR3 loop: CASSTTGTAYNEQFF. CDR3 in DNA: TGCGCCAGCAGCACGACAGGGACAGCTTACAATGAGCAGTTCTTC.

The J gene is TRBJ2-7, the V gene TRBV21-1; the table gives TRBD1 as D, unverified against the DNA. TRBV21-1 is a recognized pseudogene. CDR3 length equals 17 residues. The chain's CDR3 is CASSKPDRGLEGYEQYF. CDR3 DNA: TGTGCCAGCAGCAAACCCGACAGGGGCCTCGAGGGGTACGAGCAGTACTTC.

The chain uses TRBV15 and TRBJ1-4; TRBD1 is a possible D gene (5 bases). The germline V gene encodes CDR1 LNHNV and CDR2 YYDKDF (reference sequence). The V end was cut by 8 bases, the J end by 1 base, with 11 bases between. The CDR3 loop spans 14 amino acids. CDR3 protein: CATGAGLTNEKLFF. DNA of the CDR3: TGTGCCACCGGGGCAGGGTTAACTAATGAAAAACTGTTTTTT.

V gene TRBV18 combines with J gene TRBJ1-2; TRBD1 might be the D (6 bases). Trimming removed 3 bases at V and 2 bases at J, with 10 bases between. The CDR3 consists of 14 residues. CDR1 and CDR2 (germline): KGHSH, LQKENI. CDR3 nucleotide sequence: TGTGCCAGCTCACCCCAGGACAGCAACTATGGCTACACCTTC. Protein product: CASSPQDSNYGYTF.

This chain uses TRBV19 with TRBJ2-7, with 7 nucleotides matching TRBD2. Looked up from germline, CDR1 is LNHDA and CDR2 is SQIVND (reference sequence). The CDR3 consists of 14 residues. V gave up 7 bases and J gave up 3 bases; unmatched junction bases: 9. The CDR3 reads CASTPGGGNYEQYF. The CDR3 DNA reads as TGTGCCAGTACCCCTGGGGGAGGGAACTACGAGCAGTACTTC.

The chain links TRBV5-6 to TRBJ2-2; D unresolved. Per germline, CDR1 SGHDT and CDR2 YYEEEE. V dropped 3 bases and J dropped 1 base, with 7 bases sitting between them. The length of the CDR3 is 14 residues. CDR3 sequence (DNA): TGTGCCAGCAGCTCTCCAGTGAACACCGGGGAGCTGTTTTTT. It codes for CASSSPVNTGELFF. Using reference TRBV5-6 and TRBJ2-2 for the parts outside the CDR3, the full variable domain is DAGVTQSPTHLIKTRGQQVTLRCSPKSGHDTVSWYQQALGQGPQFIFQYYEEEERQRGNFPDRFSGHQFPNYSSELNVNALLLGDSALYLCASSSPVNTGELFFGEGSRLTVL.

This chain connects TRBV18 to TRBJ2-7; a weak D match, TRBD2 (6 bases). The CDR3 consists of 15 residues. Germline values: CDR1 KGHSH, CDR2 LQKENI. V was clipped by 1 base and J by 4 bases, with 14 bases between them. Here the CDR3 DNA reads TGTGCCAGCTCACCACGGGACTCCGCCAGATACGAGCAGTACTTC. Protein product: CASSPRDSARYEQYF.

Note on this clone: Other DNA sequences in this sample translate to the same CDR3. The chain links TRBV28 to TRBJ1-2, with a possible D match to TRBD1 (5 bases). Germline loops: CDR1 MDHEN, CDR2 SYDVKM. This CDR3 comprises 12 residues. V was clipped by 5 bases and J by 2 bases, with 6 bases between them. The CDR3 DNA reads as TGTGCCAGCAGTCCAGGGAACTATGGCTACACCTTC. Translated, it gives CASSPGNYGYTF.

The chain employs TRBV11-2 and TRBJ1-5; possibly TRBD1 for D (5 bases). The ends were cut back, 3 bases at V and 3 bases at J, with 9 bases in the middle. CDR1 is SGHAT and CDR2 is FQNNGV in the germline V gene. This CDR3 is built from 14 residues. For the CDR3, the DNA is TGTGCCAGCAGCTTCTCAGGGTCCAATCAGCCCCAGCATTTT. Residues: CASSFSGSNQPQHF.

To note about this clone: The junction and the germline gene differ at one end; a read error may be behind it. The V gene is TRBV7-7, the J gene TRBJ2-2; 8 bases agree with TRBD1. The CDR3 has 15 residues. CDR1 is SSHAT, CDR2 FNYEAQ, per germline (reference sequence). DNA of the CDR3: TGTGCTAGCAGCGCCTGGGCAGGGGGCGTCGGGGAGCTGTTTTTT. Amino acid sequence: CASSAWAGGVGELFF.

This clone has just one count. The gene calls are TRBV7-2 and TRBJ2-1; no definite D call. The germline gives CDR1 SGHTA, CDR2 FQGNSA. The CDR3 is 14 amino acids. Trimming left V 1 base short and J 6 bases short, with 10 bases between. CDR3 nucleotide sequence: TGTGCCAGCAGCTTAGTTCCCTCGGGCAATGAGCAGTTCTTC. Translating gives CASSLVPSGNEQFF. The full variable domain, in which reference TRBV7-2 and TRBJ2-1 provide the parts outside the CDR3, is GAGVSQSPSNKVTEKGKDVELRCDPISGHTALYWYRQSLGQGLEFLIYFQGNSAPDKSGLPSDRFSAERTGGSVSTLTIQRTQQEDSAVYLCASSLVPSGNEQFFGPGTRLTVL.

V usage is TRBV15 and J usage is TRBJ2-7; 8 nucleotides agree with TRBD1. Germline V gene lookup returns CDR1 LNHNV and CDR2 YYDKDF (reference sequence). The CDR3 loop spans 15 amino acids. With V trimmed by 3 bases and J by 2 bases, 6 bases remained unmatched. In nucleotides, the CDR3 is TGTGCCACCAGCAGGGCCGGGACAGGAACCTACGAGCAGTACTTC. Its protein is CATSRAGTGTYEQYF.

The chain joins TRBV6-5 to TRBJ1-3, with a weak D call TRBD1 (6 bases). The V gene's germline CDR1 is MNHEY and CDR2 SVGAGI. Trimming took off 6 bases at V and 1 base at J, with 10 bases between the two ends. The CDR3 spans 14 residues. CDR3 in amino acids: CASRPTGSGNTIYF. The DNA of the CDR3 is TGTGCCAGCAGGCCAACAGGGTCTGGAAACACCATATATTTT.

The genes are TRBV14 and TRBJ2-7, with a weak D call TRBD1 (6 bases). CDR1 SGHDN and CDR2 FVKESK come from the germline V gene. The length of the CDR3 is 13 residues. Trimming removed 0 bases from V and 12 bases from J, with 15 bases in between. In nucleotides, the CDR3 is TGTGCCAGCAGCCAAGATCCAGGGGCAGGGCCGTACTTC. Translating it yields CASSQDPGAGPYF.

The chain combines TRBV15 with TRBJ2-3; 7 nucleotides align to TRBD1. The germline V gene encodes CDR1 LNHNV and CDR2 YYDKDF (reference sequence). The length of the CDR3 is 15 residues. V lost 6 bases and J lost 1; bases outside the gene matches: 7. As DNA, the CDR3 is TGTGCCACCAGACAGGGGATATTACGCACAGATACGCAGTATTTT. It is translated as CATRQGILRTDTQYF.

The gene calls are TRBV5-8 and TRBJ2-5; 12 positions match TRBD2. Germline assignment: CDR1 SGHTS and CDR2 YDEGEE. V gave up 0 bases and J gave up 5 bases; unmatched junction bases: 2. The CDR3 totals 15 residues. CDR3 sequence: CASSLASGGAETQYF. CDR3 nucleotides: TGTGCCAGCAGCTTGGCTAGCGGGGGGGCGGAGACCCAGTACTTC.